Listed below are T cell receptor beta chains from one sample, sequenced in a study of cytomegalovirus exposure and HLA in healthy donors. Profiled with immunoSEQ multiplex PCR; TCRdb holds only in-frame clones, not every one. The repertoire holds approximately 150,000 clones, around 83% seen once, with about 4% in the top ten. Sequencing was carried out using PBMCs. These receptors were taken from a man aged 45-65 years in good health and CMV-seropositive. Both conserved end residues are part of each CDR3. Each record gives: CDR3 DNA, CDR3 protein, J gene, V gene, clone size, D gene. The D gene is left open where the match is weak. Clone size, where shown, is once, few, many, or a class for clones that have expanded.

TGTGCCAGCAGCCCCCGGGCCGGGACTCCGACCGGGGAGACCCAGTACTTC,CASSPRAGTPTGETQYF,TRBJ2-5,TRBV5-6,.,.
TGTGCCAGCAAAAAGGGGGACGCCGTGCAGTTCTTC,CASKKGDAVQFF,TRBJ2-1,TRBV27,.,.
TGCGCCAGCAGTCAATCGTGGAGGGAAGGTTCCAACGAGCAGTACTTC,CASSQSWREGSNEQYF,TRBJ2-7,TRBV23-1,.,.
TGTGCCAGTAGTTTCCGGGACAGTAATCAGCCCCAGCATTTT,CASSFRDSNQPQHF,TRBJ1-5,TRBV19,.,TRBD1
TGTGCCAGCAGTTTAGCGGATGGGGCCAACGTCCTGACTTTC,CASSLADGANVLTF,TRBJ2-6,TRBV6-5,.,.
TGTGCCAGCAGACAAAGCGGGAGAGGATACAATGAGCAGTTCTTC,CASRQSGRGYNEQFF,TRBJ2-1,TRBV6-5,.,TRBD2
TGTGCCAGCAGTTTCGGACAGGGTCGGGCGGCCACTGAAGCTTTCTTT,CASSFGQGRAATEAFF,TRBJ1-1,TRBV6-6,once,TRBD1
TGTGCCAGCAGCTTAGTAAGCGGACAGGGGTCGAATACGCAGTATTTT,CASSLVSGQGSNTQYF,TRBJ2-3,TRBV7-2,.,TRBD1
TGCGCCAGCAGCCAAGGGGGGGTTCCCAAAAACATTCAGTACTTC,CASSQGGVPKNIQYF,TRBJ2-4,TRBV4-1,.,.
TGTGCCAGCAGCCCGACCGGACTAATGGAGACCCAGTACTTC,CASSPTGLMETQYF,TRBJ2-5,TRBV5-4,.,.
TGTGCCAGCAGTGACGTGGGGGCAGGGGAGCAGTACTTC,CASSDVGAGEQYF,TRBJ2-7,TRBV2,once,.
TGTGCCAGCAGCGTAGCGGCAGGCAGGACAAATTCACCCCTCCACTTT,CASSVAAGRTNSPLHF,TRBJ1-6,TRBV9,.,.
TGTGCCAGCAGCCCGACAGGGTTAGATCAGCCCCAGCATTTT,CASSPTGLDQPQHF,TRBJ1-5,TRBV4-2,.,TRBD1
TGTGCCAGCAGTTACTCGGCAGGGGGCTACGAGCAGTACTTC,CASSYSAGGYEQYF,TRBJ2-7,TRBV6-5,.,TRBD1
TGTGCCAGCAGTGAATACCAGGGTGAAAAACTGTTTTTT,CASSEYQGEKLFF,TRBJ1-4,TRBV6-4,few,.
TGTGCCAGCAGTTTACTAGCGGGGGGCCAAGAGACCCAGTACTTC,CASSLLAGGQETQYF,TRBJ2-5,TRBV7-3,.,TRBD2
TGCGCCAGCAGCCAGAACCTGCGGGGGATAGATCAGCCCCAGCATTTT,CASSQNLRGIDQPQHF,TRBJ1-5,TRBV4-3,.,.
TGTGCCAGCAGTGGGGGGACTATAGAGACCCAGTACTTC,CASSGGTIETQYF,TRBJ2-5,TRBV2,.,TRBD2
TGTGCCAGCAGTTTAGAGGCTAGCAGCACAGATACGCAGTATTTT,CASSLEASSTDTQYF,TRBJ2-3,TRBV28,.,.
TGTGCCAGCAGCCCAGTGGGCCGGCACGAGCAGTACTTC,CASSPVGRHEQYF,TRBJ2-7,TRBV7-9,.,.
TGTGCCAGCAGCATAGCGGGTGGAGGGACAGCCCACTACGAGCAGTACTTC,CASSIAGGGTAHYEQYF,TRBJ2-7,TRBV7-8,once,.
TGTGCCAGCAGCAAAGAGGGACTAGCGGGAGGGCCTTGGAATGAGCAGTTCTTC,CASSKEGLAGGPWNEQFF,TRBJ2-1,TRBV21-1,.,.
TGTGCCAGCTCACCACCAGGGGCCACAGATACGCAGTATTTT,CASSPPGATDTQYF,TRBJ2-3,TRBV18,few,.
TGTGCCAGCAGCTTGGTGCTGAGGGAACAGTCCTATGGCTACACCTTC,CASSLVLREQSYGYTF,TRBJ1-2,TRBV5-5,.,.
TGTGCCAGCAGCTTGGGCCCCCCCTCCTACAATGAGCAGTTCTTC,CASSLGPPSYNEQFF,TRBJ2-1,TRBV7-3,once,.
TGTGCCATCAGTGAGGCCGGGACTAGCGGGGAGGGGTCCTACAATGAGCAGTTCTTC,CAISEAGTSGEGSYNEQFF,TRBJ2-1,TRBV10-3,.,TRBD2
TGCAGTGCTATTCTTCAGGGGGCCCCGTTTTTT,CSAILQGAPFF,TRBJ1-4,TRBV20-1,.,TRBD1
TGTGCCAGCAGCCAAAACCCCAGGGGCACCTACGAGCAGTACTTC,CASSQNPRGTYEQYF,TRBJ2-7,TRBV4-2,.,.
TGTGCCAGTAGTACCTGGGGGACTAGCGAGCAAGAGACCCAGTACTTC,CASSTWGTSEQETQYF,TRBJ2-5,TRBV19,.,TRBD2
TGTGCCAGCAGTTTCGGACAGGGAGGTCAGCCCCAGCATTTT,CASSFGQGGQPQHF,TRBJ1-5,TRBV28,.,TRBD1
TGTGCCAGCAGCGCGGACAGGCCGAACACCGGGGAGCTGTTTTTT,CASSADRPNTGELFF,TRBJ2-2,TRBV7-7,once,TRBD1
TGTGCCAGCAGCTTAGGGACTAGCGGGGGCTCCTACAATGAGCAGTTCTTC,CASSLGTSGGSYNEQFF,TRBJ2-1,TRBV7-6,.,TRBD2
TGTGCCATCAGTACAGGGGAGAGAAGCACAGATACGCAGTATTTT,CAISTGERSTDTQYF,TRBJ2-3,TRBV10-3,.,TRBD1
TGTGCCAGCAGTCCCGGAGGACAAGGGGGAGAGACCCAGTACTTC,CASSPGGQGGETQYF,TRBJ2-5,TRBV28,few,.
TGTGCCAGCAGCCTCGGACTAGCGGGGGGTCAAGGTGAGCAGTTCTTC,CASSLGLAGGQGEQFF,TRBJ2-1,TRBV6-6,.,TRBD2
TGTGCCAGCAGTGAACTAGCGGGAGCGGGGAATGAGCAGTTCTTC,CASSELAGAGNEQFF,TRBJ2-1,TRBV6-1,.,TRBD2
TGTGCCTGGGGGCGACAGGGTATGAACACTGAAGCTTTCTTT,CAWGRQGMNTEAFF,TRBJ1-1,TRBV30,.,TRBD1
TGTGCCAGTAGTGTGGACAGGGGCACAGATACGCAGTATTTT,CASSVDRGTDTQYF,TRBJ2-3,TRBV19,.,TRBD1